The rows below give T cell receptor beta chains drawn from one sample of a study of blood T cell repertoires in COVID-19. Generated by immunoSEQ multiplex PCR, the TCRdb table keeps only in-frame clones and is missing some. The data hold 90,000 to 110,000 clones, with about nine tenths observed a single time. The specimen sequenced was peripheral blood. These receptors came from a human donor in a cohort sampled during active COVID-19. Both conserved end residues are part of each CDR3. A D gene is named only where the DNA matches it firmly. Expanded clones get a size class; other rows say once, few or many, or leave the size out.

abundance	j_gene	d_gene	v_gene	CDR3aa	CDR3nt
-	TRBJ2-7	-	TRBV7-2	CASSPGQSISSYEQYF	TGTGCCAGCAGCCCTGGACAGAGTATCAGCTCCTACGAGCAGTACTTC
once	TRBJ2-5	-	TRBV6-6	CASRDSGSQETQYF	TGTGCCAGCAGGGACTCCGGATCCCAAGAGACCCAGTACTTC
-	TRBJ2-7	-	TRBV7-2	CASSPRVLSSYEQYF	TGTGCCAGCAGCCCCCGTGTCCTAAGCTCCTACGAGCAGTACTTC
-	TRBJ1-1	-	TRBV7-9	CASSLSWFAEAFF	TGTGCCAGCAGCCTCAGTTGGTTTGCTGAAGCTTTCTTT
-	TRBJ2-7	-	TRBV18	CASSPIRDYEQYF	TGTGCCAGCTCACCTATCAGGGATTACGAGCAGTACTTC
-	TRBJ2-1	-	TRBV4-3	CASSPLLSSYNEQFF	TGCGCCAGCAGCCCGCTTCTTAGCTCCTACAATGAGCAGTTCTTC
-	TRBJ2-1	-	TRBV12-3/TRBV12-4	CASGLTGEQFF	TGTGCCAGCGGACTTACGGGGGAGCAGTTCTTC
-	TRBJ2-3	-	TRBV14	CASSQSAGIDTQYF	TGTGCCAGCAGCCAATCGGCGGGGATAGATACGCAGTATTTT
-	TRBJ1-6	-	TRBV7-3	CASRRGEAYNSPLHF	TGTGCCAGCAGACGAGGGGAGGCCTATAATTCACCCCTCCACTTT
-	TRBJ1-1	TRBD1	TRBV6-5	CASRALTGGGTEAFF	TGTGCCAGCAGGGCCCTGACAGGGGGCGGAACTGAAGCTTTCTTT
-	TRBJ1-1	-	TRBV19	CASSMVEPLSAEAFF	TGTGCCAGTAGTATGGTTGAACCGCTGAGCGCTGAAGCTTTCTTT
few	TRBJ2-3	TRBD1	TRBV18	CASSPRASQGASTDTQYF	TGTGCCAGCTCACCACGGGCGAGTCAGGGGGCTTCCACAGATACGCAGTATTTT
-	TRBJ2-2	-	TRBV5-1	CASSASGPNTGELFF	TGCGCCAGCAGCGCATCAGGGCCCAACACCGGGGAGCTGTTTTTT
-	TRBJ1-1	-	TRBV9	CASSRRPTVLMNTEAFF	TGTGCCAGCAGCCGACGGCCGACAGTTCTGATGAACACTGAAGCTTTCTTT
few	TRBJ2-3	-	TRBV20-1	CSASVGGWTDTQYF	TGCAGTGCTAGTGTGGGGGGTTGGACAGATACGCAGTATTTT